The 27 T cell receptor beta chains below come from one sample, sequenced in a study of T-cell reconstitution after alpha-beta-depleted transplantation in children. During its preparation, the TCRbeta library received unique molecular identifiers. Each CDR3 protein gets one entry after TCRdb re-called the PCR reads with MiXCR. Among about 640,000 distinct CDR3 sequences, around 17% were seen once, and the ten largest hold approximately 1.1%. The sequences come from PBMCs from the stem cell graft donor, collected from the stem cell graft. The receptor set was obtained from a human donor who donated a stem cell graft to a child with acute myeloid leukemia.

In its sample, this clonotype was seen many times. The chain couples TRBV27 to TRBJ2-1, with 7 bases identical to TRBD1. The CDR3 has 14 residues. Germline assignment: CDR1 MNHEY and CDR2 SMNVEV (reference sequence). Unmatched junction bases numbered 9, after V lost 5 bases and J lost 8 bases. CDR3 nucleotide sequence: TGTGCCAGCAGTCCCGGGACAGCTGGGCATGAGCAGTTCTTC. Amino acid sequence: CASSPGTAGHEQFF.

This clonotype occurred a few times. The rearrangement uses TRBV24-1 and TRBJ2-1, with D perhaps matching TRBD2 (7 bases). CDR3 length: 16 amino acids. Trimming shortened V by 1 base and J by 0 bases, and 9 bases separated the two germline ends. Germline loops: CDR1 KGHDR, CDR2 SFDVKD. The CDR3 bases are TGTGCCACCAGTGATTTAGGGGGGGGCTCCTACAATGAGCAGTTCTTC. Protein sequence: CATSDLGGGSYNEQFF.

This clonotype has at least ten counts. The chain recombines TRBV5-1 with TRBJ2-1, with 9 bases that match TRBD2. With 0 bases clipped from V and 0 bases from J, the junction kept 7 bases outside the gene matches. This CDR3 is built from 18 residues. Germline V lookup: CDR1 SGHRS, CDR2 YFSETQ. The CDR3 sequence is CASSLGLAAGSSYNEQFF. The CDR3 nucleotides are TGCGCCAGCAGCTTGGGACTAGCGGCAGGAAGCTCCTACAATGAGCAGTTCTTC.

This clonotype appeared many times. The chain joins TRBV6-1 to TRBJ1-1; TRBD1 might be the D (6 bases). Between the trimmed V and J ends, which lost 5 bases and 3 bases, there was a span of 22 bases. Germline assignment: CDR1 MNHNS and CDR2 SASEGT. This CDR3 has 17 residues. CDR3 in amino acids: CASSRDRGGAPDTEAFF. The DNA of the CDR3 is TGTGCCAGCAGTCGCGACCGAGGGGGGGCGCCGGACACTGAAGCTTTCTTT.

The V call is TRBV5-1, the J call TRBJ2-7, with 7 positions matching TRBD1. The CDR3 is made up of 13 amino acids. In germline, CDR1 is SGHRS, CDR2 YFSETQ. The V and J ends lost 2 bases and 6 bases, in that order; junction bases with no gene match: 5. The CDR3 DNA reads TGCGCCAGCAGCTTTGAGGGGGCGTCCGAGCAGTACGTC. This sequence encodes CASSFEGASEQYV.

The table lists this clonotype with many counts. This sequence joins TRBV20-1 and TRBJ2-1, with unresolved D. The CDR3 covers 15 residues. V was trimmed by 6 bases and J by 1 base, leaving 16 bases between them. Germline CDR1 is DFQATT and CDR2 is SNEGSKA (reference sequence). For the CDR3, the DNA is TGCAGTGCCGTGAAGGCAGCCACATCCTACAATGAGCAGTTCTTC. Its translation: CSAVKAATSYNEQFF.

This rearrangement joins TRBV6-2 or TRBV6-3 to TRBJ2-7, with D maybe TRBD2 (7 bases). This CDR3 comprises 15 residues. V lost 6 bases and J lost 2, with 17 bases in between. Germline assignment: CDR1 MNHEY and CDR2 SVGEGT. In DNA, the CDR3 is TGTGCCAGCAGCACACCCCGCGGGGGCCCCTACGAGCAGTACTTC. Translation: CASSTPRGGPYEQYF.

The rearrangement joins TRBV9 to TRBJ1-3; TRBD1 is a possible D gene (5 bases). Germline lookup yields CDR1 SGDLS and CDR2 YYNGEE. The CDR3 sequence is 16 residues long. The germline V and J ends were trimmed by 2 bases and 0 bases, with 12 bases remaining between them. Here the CDR3 DNA reads TGTGCCAGCAGCGTTTGGGGCGGAAGCTCTGGAAACACCATATATTTT. Translating gives CASSVWGGSSGNTIYF.

The sample holds many counts of this clonotype. The chain couples TRBV7-2 to TRBJ2-7; the D gene is possibly TRBD2 (6 bases). The V and J ends lost 3 bases and 2 bases respectively, with 17 bases between them. The CDR3 runs 16 residues. CDR1 and CDR2 (germline): SGHTA, FQGNSA. Written as DNA, the CDR3 is TGTGCCAGCAGCTTCCTTCCCACGGAGGGAACCTACGAGCAGTACTTC. This encodes CASSFLPTEGTYEQYF.

This clonotype was observed at least ten times. The V gene is TRBV13, the J gene TRBJ2-1; 8 bases match TRBD1. Looked up from germline, CDR1 is PRHDT and CDR2 is FYEKMQ (reference sequence). The CDR3 is 14 amino acids. After removal of 7 bases from V and 5 bases from J, the junction contained 7 bases not matched to a gene. In DNA, the CDR3 is TGTGCCAGCAAGGAGCGGACAGGGAACAATGAGCAGTTCTTC. Protein product: CASKERTGNNEQFF. Complete variable domain (other parts from reference TRBV13 and TRBJ2-1): AAGVIQSPRHLIKEKRETATLKCYPIPRHDTVYWYQQGPGQDPQFLISFYEKMQSDKGSIPDRFSAQQFSDYHSELNMSSLELGDSALYFCASKERTGNNEQFFGPGTRLTVL.

This clonotype was detected many times. The J gene is TRBJ2-3, the V gene TRBV20-1; D is tentatively TRBD1 or TRBD2 (6 bases each). This CDR3 is built from 15 residues. Germline CDR1 and CDR2: DFQATT and SNEGSKA (reference sequence). The V and J ends lost 7 bases and 3 bases respectively, with 20 bases between them. The chain's CDR3 is CSVPNREGRTDTQYF. The CDR3 bases are TGCAGTGTCCCAAACAGGGAAGGGAGGACAGATACGCAGTATTTT.

Details on this clonotype: A much larger clone lies one base from this, so it may be a read error. The rearrangement joins TRBV20-1 to TRBJ1-1; D is ambiguous. The CDR3 runs 12 residues. CDR1 and CDR2 from the germline V gene are DFQATT and SNEGSKA (reference sequence). The V end was cut by 5 bases, the J end by 11 bases, with 18 bases between. CDR3 sequence (DNA): TGCAGTGCTCCTGGCCGGGAAAAAATGGCTTTCTTT. This gives the protein CSAPGREKMAFF.

This clonotype occurred many times. This chain uses TRBV28 with TRBJ2-7; 9 nucleotides agree with TRBD1. V was clipped by 6 bases and J by 6 bases; unmatched bases: 6. The CDR3 loop spans 13 amino acids. Germline lookup yields CDR1 MDHEN and CDR2 SYDVKM. CDR3 in DNA: TGTGCCAGCAGGCCGGGACAGGGCATCGAGCAGTACGTC. It encodes CASRPGQGIEQYV.

This clonotype was detected many times. The rearrangement joins TRBV20-1 to TRBJ2-1, with D unclear. This CDR3 is 13 amino acids long. Looked up from germline, CDR1 is DFQATT and CDR2 is SNEGSKA (reference sequence). Trimming stripped 5 bases from V and 2 bases from J, with 10 bases between. The CDR3 coding sequence is TGCAGTGCTCCAGGTGACACCTACAATGAGCAGTTCTTC. It is translated as CSAPGDTYNEQFF.

This clonotype came up many times. This rearrangement joins TRBV20-1 to TRBJ1-2; TRBD1 is a possible D gene (5 bases). Germline loops: CDR1 DFQATT, CDR2 SNEGSKA (reference sequence). The CDR3 consists of 19 residues. The V gene lost 5 bases and the J gene lost 4 bases, with 32 bases spanning the gap. The CDR3 DNA is TGCAGTGCTGTCCCGGGACGCCGGTTAGATTTGGGGCTAGCCTATGGCTACACCTTC. It codes for CSAVPGRRLDLGLAYGYTF.

Ten or more counts support this clonotype. The chain joins TRBV7-2 to TRBJ2-7; 8 positions match TRBD1. Per germline, CDR1 SGHTA and CDR2 FQGNSA. The length of the CDR3 is 13 residues. J was trimmed by 7 bases and V by 3 bases; bases with no gene match: 5. The CDR3 protein is CASSLTGVGEQYV. CDR3 sequence (DNA): TGTGCCAGCAGCTTGACAGGGGTAGGGGAGCAGTACGTC.

This clonotype was seen repeatedly, ten times or more. This chain joins TRBV24-1 and TRBJ2-5; D remains unclear. The germline V and J ends were trimmed by 3 bases and 2 bases, with 9 bases remaining between them. CDR3 size: 14 residues. The germline V gene encodes CDR1 KGHDR and CDR2 SFDVKD. CDR3 coding DNA: TGTGCCACCAGTGATCGCTGGTCGCAAGAGACCCAGTACTTC. Translating it yields CATSDRWSQETQYF.

The chain is built from TRBV6-1 and TRBJ2-5; TRBD1 matches 8 bases. Germline CDR1 is MNHNS and CDR2 is SASEGT. The CDR3 is 14 residues long. V trimming: 6 bases; J trimming: 5 bases; junction bases outside the gene matches: 8. CDR3 in DNA: TGTGCCAGCAGCCAGGACAGGGTCGTCGAGACCCAGTACTTC. Protein product: CASSQDRVVETQYF.

The rearrangement joins TRBV7-2 to TRBJ1-1; possible D gene TRBD1, 6 bases. Germline V CDR1 and CDR2: SGHTA, FQGNSA. The length of the CDR3 is 12 residues. With 3 bases removed from V and 9 bases from J, the gap between germline ends came to 11 bases. The DNA of the CDR3 is TGTGCCAGCAGCTTCTATCAGGGGCAAGCTTTCTTT. Amino acid sequence: CASSFYQGQAFF.

In its sample, this clonotype was seen many times. This chain links TRBV15 with TRBJ2-7; D unclear. CDR1 is LNHNV and CDR2 is YYDKDF in the germline V gene (reference sequence). CDR3 size: 13 residues. Trimming removed 6 bases at V and 2 bases at J, with 11 bases between. This CDR3 reads CATRMDGAYEQYF. In DNA, the CDR3 is TGTGCCACCAGGATGGACGGAGCCTACGAGCAGTACTTC. Filled out from reference TRBV15 and TRBJ2-7, the complete variable domain reads DAMVIQNPRYQVTQFGKPVTLSCSQTLNHNVMYWYQQKSSQAPKLLFHYYDKDFNNEADTPDNFQSRRPNTSFCFLDIRSPGLGDTAMYLCATRMDGAYEQYFGPGTRLTVT.

This clonotype was picked up a small number of times. V usage is TRBV5-1 and J usage is TRBJ1-1, with 8 bases fitting TRBD1. Per germline, CDR1 SGHRS and CDR2 YFSETQ. The CDR3 is 14 residues long. V lost 1 base to trimming and J lost 7 bases; unmatched junction nucleotides: 6. The CDR3 nucleotides read TGCGCCAGCAGCTTGATAGACAGGGGAATTGAAGCTTTCTTT. Translating it yields CASSLIDRGIEAFF. Supplemented by reference TRBV5-1 and TRBJ1-1, the full variable domain reads KAGVTQTPRYLIKTRGQQVTLSCSPISGHRSVSWYQQTPGQGLQFLFEYFSETQRNKGNFPGRFSGRQFSNSRSEMNVSTLELGDSALYLCASSLIDRGIEAFFGQGTRLTVV.

The chain combines TRBV7-2 with TRBJ2-5, with 8 bases identical to TRBD2. Germline-derived CDR1 and CDR2 are SGHTA and FQGNSA. Losses at the gene ends were 2 bases for V and 4 bases for J; bases not matched to a gene: 6. This CDR3 contains 15 residues. The chain's CDR3 is CASSLSGGMGETQYF. CDR3 DNA sequence: TGTGCCAGCAGCTTAAGCGGGGGAATGGGAGAGACCCAGTACTTC.

This clonotype was seen ten or more times. This chain connects TRBV20-1 to TRBJ1-1, with D possibly TRBD1 on 5 matching bases. Trimming took off 6 bases at V and 1 base at J, with 9 bases between the two ends. Per the germline V gene, CDR1 is DFQATT and CDR2 is SNEGSKA (reference sequence). There are 12 residues in the CDR3. The CDR3 loop is CSAGDQNTEAFF. As DNA, the CDR3 is TGCAGTGCCGGGGACCAGAACACTGAAGCTTTCTTT.

There are many counts of this clonotype. The rearrangement joins TRBV29-1 to TRBJ1-5; D is unresolved. The germline CDR1 and CDR2 sequences are SQVTM and ANQGSEA. The length of the CDR3 is 11 residues. The V end lost 8 bases, the J end lost 7 bases, and 12 bases lay between the germline ends. For the CDR3, the DNA is TGCAGCCTACTCCGGGTCCAGCCCCAGCATTTT. Translating it yields CSLLRVQPQHF.

There are a few counts of this clonotype. This sequence joins TRBV7-9 and TRBJ2-3; D is possibly TRBD2 (6 bases). Trimming removed 5 bases at V and 3 bases at J, with 15 bases between. Looked up from germline, CDR1 is SEHNR and CDR2 is FQNEAQ (reference sequence). CDR3 length equals 15 residues. The CDR3 nucleotides read TGTGCCAGCAGCGCCCATAGCGGTCGGACAGATACGCAGTATTTT. It codes for CASSAHSGRTDTQYF.

This clonotype was counted between two and nine times. The chain couples TRBV5-1 to TRBJ1-4; D is perhaps TRBD1 (5 bases). CDR3 length: 16 amino acids. Per the germline V gene, CDR1 is SGHRS and CDR2 is YFSETQ. With 4 bases removed from V and 4 bases from J, the gap between germline ends came to 17 bases. The CDR3 DNA follows: TGCGCCAGCAGCCCTGGCGCAGGGACCCTTAATGAAAAACTGTTTTTT. This encodes CASSPGAGTLNEKLFF.

The sample holds one count of this clonotype. The CDR3 spells CASSSLGQQYEQYF. For the CDR3, the DNA is TGTGCCAGCTCATCACTAGGACAGCAGTACGAGCAGTACTTC. The chain couples TRBV18 to TRBJ2-7; maybe TRBD1 (6 bases). The CDR3 loop spans 14 amino acids. Between the trimmed V and J ends, which lost 5 bases and 4 bases, there was a span of 15 bases. The germline CDR1 and CDR2 sequences are KGHSH and LQKENI.